The 23 T cell receptor beta chains reported below all come from one sample, sequenced in a study of T cells in women clearing cervical HPV infection. Generated by immunoSEQ multiplex PCR, the TCRdb table keeps only in-frame clones and is missing some. This sample's clone table lists some 46,000 clones. Sequences were obtained from blood buffy coat. These receptors originate from a woman between 18 and 70 years old with a cervical HPV16 infection that either progressed to CIN3+ or cleared (not recorded which).

On this clone itself: The read ends 3 residues shy of where the CDR3 ends; the end is completed using the germline J gene. The chain carries TRBV30 and TRBJ2-4, with TRBD1 identical over 9 bases. CDR1 is GTSNPN, CDR2 SVGIG, per germline (reference sequence). This CDR3 comprises 14 residues. CDR3 bases read: TGTGCCTGGTGTCCGGGACAGGGATTTCAGCCT. Residues: CAWCPGQGFQP. The whole CDR3 protein reads CAWCPGQGFQPQYF.

In regard to this clone: Mismatch with germline at one junction end may stem from a read error. The read is 3 residues too short to cover the CDR3 end, so that end is filled in from the germline J gene. The J gene is TRBJ2-3, the V gene TRBV7-9; 12 positions match TRBD2. Germline V CDR1 and CDR2: SEHNR, FQNEAQ (reference sequence). This CDR3 region has 14 residues. The part of the CDR3 DNA that was read is TGTGCCAGCAGTAGACTAGCGGGAGCAGAGACG. Protein sequence: CASSRLAGAET. The complete CDR3 sequence is CASSRLAGAETQYF.

On this clone: The read terminates 3 residues before the CDR3 end, so the remaining end is supplied by the germline J gene. This sequence joins TRBV6-1 and TRBJ2-3; weak D call: TRBD1 (6 bases). This CDR3 has 16 amino acids. Germline V gene data show CDR1 as MNHNS and CDR2 as SASEGT. V lost 2 bases and J lost 2, with 14 bases in between. The DNA read from the CDR3 is TGTGCCAGCAGTGAACAACAGGGTTGGGACACAGATACG. It encodes CASSEQQGWDTDT. The full-length CDR3 reads as CASSEQQGWDTDTQYF.

Of note for this clone: Mismatch with germline at one junction end may stem from a read error. The same CDR3 can be traced to other DNA sequences in this sample. The CDR3 DNA, read in part, is TGTGCCAGGAGGGGGCTCGGAAACACG. Translating gives CARRGLGNT. The entire CDR3 protein reads CARRGLGNTIYF. V and J are TRBV30 and TRBJ1-3; 7 bases align to TRBD1. The read stops 3 residues short of the end of the CDR3; the missing end is completed from the germline J gene. The CDR3 length is 12 residues. CDR1 and CDR2 (germline): GTSNPN, SVGIG (reference sequence).

Concerning this clone: The read ends 3 residues before the CDR3 terminus; that terminus is restored from the germline J gene. The genes are TRBV2 and TRBJ2-3, with TRBD2 matching 11 bases. Germline V CDR1 and CDR2: SNHLY, FYNNEI. The CDR3 contains 16 residues. J gave up 0 bases and V 2 bases, and 1 base lay outside the gene matches. The CDR3 sequence: CASSELAGGSTDTQYF. The covered CDR3 bases are TGTGCCAGCAGTGAACTAGCGGGGGGTAGCACAGATACG.

Concerning this clone itself: The missing CDR3 end, 3 residues past where the read stops, is filled in from the germline J gene. The chain joins TRBV2 to TRBJ2-5; 7 positions agree with TRBD1. Germline V gives CDR1 SNHLY, CDR2 FYNNEI. This CDR3 comprises 16 residues. J gave up 3 bases and V 2 bases, and 9 bases lay outside the gene matches. The CDR3 protein is CASSESLTGREETQYF. CDR3 bases read: TGTGCCAGCAGTGAATCTCTGACAGGGCGAGAAGAGACC.

About this clone itself: The read comes to an end 3 residues before the CDR3 does, leaving the germline J gene to fill in the end. The V and J genes are TRBV5-5 and TRBJ2-7, with TRBD1 as a possible D gene (5 bases). The CDR3 has 14 amino acids. CDR1 and CDR2 (germline): SGHKS, YYEKEE (reference sequence). V was trimmed by 1 base and J by 2 bases, leaving 10 bases between them. CDR3 loop: CASSLQGEAYEQYF. The sequenced part of the CDR3 DNA is TGTGCCAGCAGCTTGCAGGGTGAGGCCTACGAG.

Regarding this clone: The sequenced fragment ends 3 residues before the CDR3 boundary, so the rest is inferred from the germline J gene. The chain carries TRBV5-1 and TRBJ1-2, with a possible D match to TRBD1 (5 bases). The germline V gene encodes CDR1 SGHRS and CDR2 YFSETQ. The CDR3 is 14 residues long. Trimming cost V 4 bases and J 2 bases, with 12 bases left between them. CDR3 bases read: TGCGCCAGCAGCGTGGACGGGGGGAACTATGGC. Encoded protein: CASSVDGGNYG. The entire CDR3 is CASSVDGGNYGYTF.

A remark on this clone: The read is 3 residues too short to cover the CDR3 end, so that end is filled in from the germline J gene. The chain joins TRBV11-3 to TRBJ2-3; 14 nucleotides agree with TRBD2. This CDR3 has 14 amino acids. Germline loops: CDR1 SGHNT, CDR2 YENEEA. Incomplete CDR3 DNA: TGTGCCAGCAGCATGGGACTAGCGGGAGAGACG. Translation: CASSMGLAGET. The CDR3 in its entirety is CASSMGLAGETQYF. Supplemented by reference TRBV11-3 and TRBJ2-3, the full variable domain reads EAGVVQSPRYKIIEKKQPVAFWCNPISGHNTLYWYLQNLGQGPELLIRYENEEAVDDSQLPKDRFSAERLKGVDSTLKIQPAELGDSAVYLCASSMGLAGETQYFGPGTRLTVL.

Comments on this clone: With the read ending 3 residues before the CDR3 end, the germline J gene is used to fill in that end. The chain combines TRBV7-3 with TRBJ2-2; 7 bases line up with TRBD1. V shed 5 bases and J 4 bases; nucleotides not matched to a gene: 7. The CDR3 length is 15 residues. In germline, CDR1 is SGHTA, CDR2 FQGTGA. CDR3 DNA (partial): TGTGCCAGCAGCACTCGGGACAGCCCCACCGGGGAG. This gives the protein CASSTRDSPTGE. The complete CDR3 sequence is CASSTRDSPTGELFF.

A remark on this clone: With the read ending 3 residues before the CDR3 end, the germline J gene is used to fill in that end. This chain joins TRBV20-1 and TRBJ2-3, with 8 bases identical to TRBD1. CDR3 length: 15 residues. V lost 6 bases and J lost 4; bases outside the gene matches: 12. Germline-derived CDR1 and CDR2 are DFQATT and SNEGSKA (reference sequence). The CDR3 is CSAASGTGDPDTQYF. Partial CDR3 DNA: TGCAGTGCAGCCTCCGGGACAGGAGATCCAGATACG.

Worth noting for this clone: The CDR3 end lies 3 residues beyond the end of the read and is filled in from the germline J gene. The J gene is TRBJ2-7, the V gene TRBV7-9, with 8 bases aligning to TRBD2. The CDR3 sequence is 12 residues long. V was pared by 5 bases and J by 5 bases, with 2 bases of the junction left unmatched. Looked up from germline, CDR1 is SEHNR and CDR2 is FQNEAQ (reference sequence). The CDR3 region is CASSEGLDEQYF. The CDR3 bases that were read are TGTGCCAGCAGCGAGGGACTAGACGAG.

About this clone: The read halts 3 residues ahead of the CDR3 end, with the missing end drawn from the germline J gene. The J gene is TRBJ1-4, the V gene TRBV13; the match to TRBD1 covers 8 bases. Germline assignment: CDR1 PRHDT and CDR2 FYEKMQ (reference sequence). J lost 8 bases, V lost 5 bases, and 7 bases had no gene match. The CDR3 loop spans 14 amino acids. CDR3: CASSHGQGGEKLFF. The covered CDR3 bases are TGTGCCAGCAGCCACGGACAGGGAGGGGAAAAA.

Of note for this clone: The CDR3 extends 3 residues past the end of the read, so its final part is completed from the germline J gene. V gene TRBV20-1 combines with J gene TRBJ2-4, with a possible D match to TRBD2 (5 bases). The CDR3 spans 14 residues. The germline V gene has CDR1 DFQATT and CDR2 SNEGSKA (reference sequence). Trimming took off 0 bases at V and 2 bases at J, with 8 bases between the two ends. The CDR3: CSARDSGSKNIQYF. The part of the CDR3 DNA that was read is TGCAGTGCTAGAGACAGCGGTTCCAAAAACATT.

For this clone: The read terminates 3 residues before the CDR3 end, so the remaining end is supplied by the germline J gene. J is TRBJ2-7 and V is TRBV7-9, with a possible D match to TRBD2 (5 bases). Trimming removed 2 bases from V and 5 bases from J, with 13 bases in between. This CDR3 is built from 14 residues. The germline V gene has CDR1 SEHNR and CDR2 FQNEAQ (reference sequence). The part of the CDR3 DNA that was read is TGTGCCAGCAGCTTACGAATAAGCGGTGACGAG. It translates to CASSLRISGDE. The CDR3 reads in full as CASSLRISGDEQYF.

For this clone: The missing CDR3 end, 3 residues past where the read stops, is filled in from the germline J gene. The identical CDR3 is also encoded by other nucleotide sequences in the sample. The chain joins TRBV7-8 to TRBJ1-3; D is perhaps TRBD1 (5 bases). The CDR3 loop spans 18 amino acids. Germline CDR1 is SGHVS and CDR2 is FQNEAQ. Deletions cut 2 bases from V and 0 bases from J, with 17 bases between. The part of the CDR3 DNA that was read is TGTGCCAGCAGCTTATTAGTTTCAGGGAGAGGCTCTGGAAACACC. It is translated as CASSLLVSGRGSGNT. The CDR3 in its entirety is CASSLLVSGRGSGNTIYF. The whole variable domain, filled in from reference TRBV7-8 and TRBJ1-3, reads GAGVSQSPRYKVAKRGQDVALRCDPISGHVSLFWYQQALGQGPEFLTYFQNEAQLDKSGLPSDRFFAERPEGSVSTLKIQRTQQEDSAVYLCASSLLVSGRGSGNTIYFGEGSWLTVV.

As to this clone: Sequencing ends 3 residues short of the CDR3 end; the germline J gene provides the rest. The genes are TRBV19 and TRBJ2-5, with D possibly being TRBD1 (5 bases). V shed 5 bases and J shed 2 bases, with 12 bases lying between them. The germline V gene encodes CDR1 LNHDA and CDR2 SQIVND (reference sequence). The CDR3 loop spans 14 amino acids. The CDR3 sequence: CASSLTQGQETQYF. The sequenced part of the CDR3 DNA is TGTGCCAGTAGTCTAACCCAGGGACAAGAGACC.

As regards this clone: The CDR3 end falls 3 residues outside the read, so it is completed with the germline J gene. The chain employs TRBV6-2 or TRBV6-3 and TRBJ1-6, with TRBD1 identical over 8 bases. J gave up 7 bases and V 6 bases, and 5 bases lay outside the gene matches. CDR1 MNHEY and CDR2 SVGEGT come from the germline V gene. The CDR3 runs 14 residues. CDR3 DNA, as far as it was read: TGTGCCAGCAGCTCCGGGACAGGCAATTCACCC. This encodes CASSSGTGNSP. The entire CDR3 reads CASSSGTGNSPLHF.

Notes on this clone: The read halts 3 residues ahead of the CDR3 end, with the missing end drawn from the germline J gene. The gene calls are TRBV30 and TRBJ1-1; D uncertain. CDR3 length: 13 amino acids. Trimming took off 1 base at V and 1 base at J, with 7 bases between the two ends. Germline lookup yields CDR1 GTSNPN and CDR2 SVGIG (reference sequence). The sequenced part of the CDR3 DNA is TGTGCCTGGAGTGAGGGTGGGAACACTGAA. It translates to CAWSEGGNTE. The complete CDR3 protein is CAWSEGGNTEAFF. Combining the CDR3 with reference TRBV30 and TRBJ1-1 gives the whole variable domain SQTIHQWPATLVQPVGSPLSLECTVEGTSNPNLYWYRQAAGRGLQLLFYSVGIGQISSEVPQNLSASRPQDRQFILSSKKLLLSDSGFYLCAWSEGGNTEAFFGQGTRLTVV.

About this clone: The CDR3 extends 3 residues past the end of the read, so its final part is completed from the germline J gene. V and J are TRBV19 and TRBJ1-4; 9 nucleotides agree with TRBD1. Trimming took 10 bases from V and 8 from J; bases not matched to a gene: 11. The CDR3 spans 14 residues. Germline V CDR1 and CDR2: LNHDA, SQIVND (reference sequence). The DNA read from the CDR3 is TGTGCCACTTCTACACAGGGGGCTGGAGAAAAA. The encoded protein is CATSTQGAGEK. In full, the CDR3 reads CATSTQGAGEKLFF. Based on the CDR3 plus reference TRBV19 and TRBJ1-4, the full variable domain is DGGITQSPKYLFRKEGQNVTLSCEQNLNHDAMYWYRQDPGQGLRLIYYSQIVNDFQKGDIAEGYSVSREKKESFPLTVTSAQKNPTAFYLCATSTQGAGEKLFFGSGTQLSVL.

Concerning this clone: The CDR3 extends 3 residues past the end of the read, so its final part is completed from the germline J gene. The chain couples TRBV7-4 to TRBJ2-7; 7 bases line up with TRBD1. V lost 5 bases and J lost 0; bases outside the gene matches: 4. The CDR3 covers 14 residues. Germline V gene lookup returns CDR1 SGHVT and CDR2 SQSDAQ. CDR3 sequence reads: CASSQDRSSYEQYF. Incomplete CDR3 DNA: TGTGCCAGCAGCCAGGACAGGTCCTCCTACGAG.

On this clone itself: Coverage ceases 3 residues before the CDR3 finishes, and the germline J gene fills in the end. Other DNA sequences of this sample code for an identical CDR3. V usage is TRBV29-1 and J usage is TRBJ1-2; no reliable D call. The CDR3 length is 11 residues. V lost 7 bases, J lost 6 bases, and 12 bases lay in between. Germline-derived CDR1 and CDR2 are SQVTM and ANQGSEA. The covered CDR3 bases are TGCAGCGCTTACAGCCCCGATGGC. Residues: CSAYSPDG. The complete CDR3 sequence is CSAYSPDGYTF.

Incomplete CDR3 DNA: TGTGCCAGCTCACCTCAGGGGACAGGCGTAAGCAATCAGCCC. Its translation: CASSPQGTGVSNQP. Given in full, the CDR3 is CASSPQGTGVSNQPQHF. This chain joins TRBV18 and TRBJ1-5, with 8 bases lining up with TRBD1. The read comes to an end 3 residues before the CDR3 does, leaving the germline J gene to fill in the end. Looked up from germline, CDR1 is KGHSH and CDR2 is LQKENI. The CDR3 totals 17 residues. J lost 1 base, V lost 3 bases, and 8 bases had no gene match. Full variable domain (missing parts from reference TRBV18 and TRBJ1-5): NAGVMQNPRHLVRRRGQEARLRCSPMKGHSHVYWYRQLPEEGLKFMVYLQKENIIDESGMPKERFSAEFPKEGPSILRIQQVVRGDSAAYFCASSPQGTGVSNQPQHFGDGTRLSIL.